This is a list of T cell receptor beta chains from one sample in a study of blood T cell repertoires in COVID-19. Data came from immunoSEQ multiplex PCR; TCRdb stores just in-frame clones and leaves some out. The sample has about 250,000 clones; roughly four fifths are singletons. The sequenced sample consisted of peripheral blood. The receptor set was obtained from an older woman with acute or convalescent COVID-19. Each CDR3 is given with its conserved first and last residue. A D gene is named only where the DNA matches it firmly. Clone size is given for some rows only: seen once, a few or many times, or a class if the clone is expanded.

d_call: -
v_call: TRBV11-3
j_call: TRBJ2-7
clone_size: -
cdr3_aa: CASSLLGASEQYF
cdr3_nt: TGTGCCAGCAGCTTATTGGGGGCGAGCGAGCAGTACTTC

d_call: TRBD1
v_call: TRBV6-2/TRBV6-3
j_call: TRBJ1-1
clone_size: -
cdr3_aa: CASSLGQGNTEAFF
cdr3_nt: TGTGCCAGCAGCCTTGGACAGGGCAACACTGAAGCTTTCTTT

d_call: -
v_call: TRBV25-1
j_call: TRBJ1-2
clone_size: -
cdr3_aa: CASSEGGYYGYTF
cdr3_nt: TGTGCCAGCAGTGAGGGGGGGTACTATGGCTACACCTTC

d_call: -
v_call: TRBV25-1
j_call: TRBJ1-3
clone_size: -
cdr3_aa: CASSESFGQFSGNTIYF
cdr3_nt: TGTGCCAGCAGTGAATCGTTTGGACAGTTCTCTGGAAACACCATATATTTT

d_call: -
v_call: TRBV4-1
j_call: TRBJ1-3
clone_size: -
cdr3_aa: CASSPLPREGGNTIYF
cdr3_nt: TGCGCCAGCAGCCCACTTCCGAGGGAAGGCGGAAACACCATATATTTT

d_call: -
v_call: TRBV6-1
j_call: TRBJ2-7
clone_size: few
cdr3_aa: CASSEETGPFYEQYF
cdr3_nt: TGTGCCAGCAGTGAAGAGACAGGCCCATTCTACGAGCAGTACTTC

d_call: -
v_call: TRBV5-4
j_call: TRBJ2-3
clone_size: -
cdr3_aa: CASSLVAGNPSDTQYF
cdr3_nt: TGTGCCAGCAGCTTGGTTGCGGGAAACCCCTCAGATACGCAGTATTTT

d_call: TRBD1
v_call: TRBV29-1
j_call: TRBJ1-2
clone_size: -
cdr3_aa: CSVVEGAANYGYTF
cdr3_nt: TGCAGCGTTGTCGAGGGGGCAGCTAACTATGGCTACACCTTC

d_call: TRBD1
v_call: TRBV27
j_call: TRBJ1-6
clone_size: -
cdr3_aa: CASSWFPTGSNSPLHF
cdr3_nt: TGTGCCAGCAGTTGGTTTCCGACAGGGTCTAATTCACCCCTCCACTTT

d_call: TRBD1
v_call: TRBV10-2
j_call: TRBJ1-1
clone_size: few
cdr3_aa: CASSALDRVTEAFF
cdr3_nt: TGCGCCAGCAGTGCCTTGGACAGGGTTACTGAAGCTTTCTTT

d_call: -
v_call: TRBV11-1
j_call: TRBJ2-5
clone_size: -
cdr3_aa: CASSLAEGQTQYF
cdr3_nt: TGTGCCAGCAGCTTAGCGGAGGGGCAGACCCAGTACTTC

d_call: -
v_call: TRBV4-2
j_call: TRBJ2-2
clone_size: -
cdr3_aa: CASSPAGRTNTGELFF
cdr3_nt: TGTGCCAGCAGCCCGGCGGGCCGGACGAACACCGGGGAGCTGTTTTTT

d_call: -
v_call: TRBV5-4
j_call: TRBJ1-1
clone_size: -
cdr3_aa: CASSFGTRNTEAFF
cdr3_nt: TGTGCCAGCAGCTTTGGGACAAGGAACACTGAAGCTTTCTTT

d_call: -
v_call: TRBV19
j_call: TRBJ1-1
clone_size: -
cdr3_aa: CASLPGRALYTEAFF
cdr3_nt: TGTGCCAGCCTTCCGGGCAGGGCCCTTTACACTGAAGCTTTCTTT

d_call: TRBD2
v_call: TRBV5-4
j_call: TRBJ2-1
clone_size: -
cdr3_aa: CASSFSSGVGDEQFF
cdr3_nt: TGTGCCAGCAGCTTCAGTAGCGGGGTCGGGGATGAGCAGTTCTTC

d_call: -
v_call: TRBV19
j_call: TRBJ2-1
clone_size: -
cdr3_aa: CASSSGSTSYNEQFF
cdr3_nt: TGTGCCAGTAGTAGCGGCAGTACCTCCTACAATGAGCAGTTCTTC

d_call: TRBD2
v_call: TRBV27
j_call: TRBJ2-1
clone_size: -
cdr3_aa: CASSGLAGGNEQFF
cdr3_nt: TGTGCCAGCAGTGGGCTAGCGGGGGGGAATGAGCAGTTCTTC

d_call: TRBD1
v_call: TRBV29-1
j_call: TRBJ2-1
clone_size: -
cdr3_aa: CSVDQRRQGTYNEQFF
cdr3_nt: TGCAGCGTTGACCAACGGAGACAGGGTACATACAATGAGCAGTTCTTC

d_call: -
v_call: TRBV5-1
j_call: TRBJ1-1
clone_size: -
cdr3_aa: CASSLVGRGTEAFF
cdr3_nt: TGCGCCAGCAGCTTGGTGGGTAGGGGCACTGAAGCTTTCTTT

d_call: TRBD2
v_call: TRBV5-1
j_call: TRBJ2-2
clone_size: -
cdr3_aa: CASSFTSGNTGELFF
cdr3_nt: TGCGCCAGCAGCTTTACTAGCGGGAACACCGGGGAGCTGTTTTTT

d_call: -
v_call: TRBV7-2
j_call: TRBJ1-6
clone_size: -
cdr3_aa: CASSLNAQYNSPLHF
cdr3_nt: TGTGCCAGCAGCTTAAATGCGCAATATAATTCACCCCTCCACTTT

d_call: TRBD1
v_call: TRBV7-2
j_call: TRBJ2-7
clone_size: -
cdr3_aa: CASSLEGTGKTYEQYF
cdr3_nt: TGTGCCAGCAGCTTAGAAGGGACAGGAAAGACCTACGAGCAGTACTTC

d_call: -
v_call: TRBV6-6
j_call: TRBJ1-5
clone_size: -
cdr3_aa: CASSYLRGTSNQPQHF
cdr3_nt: TGTGCCAGCAGTTATCTCCGGGGTACTAGCAATCAGCCCCAGCATTTT

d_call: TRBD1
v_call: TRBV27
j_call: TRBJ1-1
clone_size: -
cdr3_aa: CASSSLSRGPTEAFF
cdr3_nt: TGTGCCAGCAGTTCACTATCCAGGGGGCCCACTGAAGCTTTCTTT

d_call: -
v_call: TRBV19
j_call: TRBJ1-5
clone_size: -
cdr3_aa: CASLTGNQPQHF
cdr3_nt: TGTGCCAGCCTCACAGGAAATCAGCCCCAGCATTTT

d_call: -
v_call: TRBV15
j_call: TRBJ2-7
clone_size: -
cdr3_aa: CATSPEGVSYEQYF
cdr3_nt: TGTGCCACCAGCCCTGAGGGGGTATCCTACGAGCAGTACTTC

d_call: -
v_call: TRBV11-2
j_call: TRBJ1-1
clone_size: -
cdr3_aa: CASSLGGRGEAFF
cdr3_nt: TGTGCCAGCAGCTTAGGGGGCAGGGGTGAAGCTTTCTTT

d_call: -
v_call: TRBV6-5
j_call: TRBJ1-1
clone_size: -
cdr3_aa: CSSSSGGTLNTEAFF
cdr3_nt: TGTTCCAGCAGCTCGGGGGGAACTTTGAACACTGAAGCTTTCTTT

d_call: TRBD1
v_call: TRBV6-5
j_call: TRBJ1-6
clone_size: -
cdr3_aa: CASSQGTGRTSPLHF
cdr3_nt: TGTGCCAGCAGCCAAGGGACAGGGCGTACTTCACCCCTCCACTTT

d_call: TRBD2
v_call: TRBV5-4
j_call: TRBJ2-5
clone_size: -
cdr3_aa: CASSNYVAGGRKTQYF
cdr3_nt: TGTGCCAGCAGCAACTACGTAGCGGGGGGGCGGAAGACCCAGTACTTC

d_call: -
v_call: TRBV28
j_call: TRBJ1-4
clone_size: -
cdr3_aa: CASSSGTTAARLFF
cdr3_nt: TGTGCCAGCAGTTCTGGGACAACCGCTGCGAGACTGTTTTTT

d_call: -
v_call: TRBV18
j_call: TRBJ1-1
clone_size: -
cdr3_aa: CASSERSTEAFF
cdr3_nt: TGTGCCAGCTCGGAGAGATCAACTGAAGCTTTCTTT

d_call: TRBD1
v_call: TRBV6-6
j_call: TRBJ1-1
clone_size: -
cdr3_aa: CASSSGQGNTEAFF
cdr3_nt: TGTGCCAGCAGTTCCGGACAGGGTAACACTGAAGCTTTCTTT

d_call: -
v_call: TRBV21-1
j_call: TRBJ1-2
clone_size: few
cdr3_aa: CASTKAWSQGACYGYTF
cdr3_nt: TGTGCCAGCACCAAAGCTTGGAGTCAGGGGGCGTGCTATGGCTACACCTTC

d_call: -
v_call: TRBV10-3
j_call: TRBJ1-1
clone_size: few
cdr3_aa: CAISATGMNTEAFF
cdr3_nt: TGTGCCATCAGTGCGACAGGCATGAACACTGAAGCTTTCTTT

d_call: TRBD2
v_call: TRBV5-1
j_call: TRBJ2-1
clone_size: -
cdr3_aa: CASSPMTSWNPSGEQFF
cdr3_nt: TGCGCCAGCAGCCCTATGACTAGCTGGAACCCTAGCGGTGAGCAGTTCTTC

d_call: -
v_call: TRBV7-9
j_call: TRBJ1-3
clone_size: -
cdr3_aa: CASSLDGTSGNTIYF
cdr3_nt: TGTGCCAGCAGCTTAGACGGGACTTCTGGAAACACCATATATTTT

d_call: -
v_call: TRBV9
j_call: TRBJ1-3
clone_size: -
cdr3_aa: CASSVEGGRGNTIYF
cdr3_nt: TGTGCCAGCAGCGTAGAGGGGGGGCGCGGAAACACCATATATTTT

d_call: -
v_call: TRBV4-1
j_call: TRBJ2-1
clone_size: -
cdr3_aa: CASSQVLLYNEQFF
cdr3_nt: TGCGCCAGCAGCCAAGTTCTCCTCTACAATGAGCAGTTCTTC

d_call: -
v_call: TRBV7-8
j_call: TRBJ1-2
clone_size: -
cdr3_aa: CASSLDSNYGYTF
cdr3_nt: TGTGCCAGCAGCTTAGACTCTAACTATGGCTACACCTTC

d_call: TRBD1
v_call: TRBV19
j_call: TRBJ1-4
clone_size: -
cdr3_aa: CASSAPGQSHEKLFF
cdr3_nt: TGTGCCAGTAGTGCACCGGGACAGTCCCATGAAAAACTGTTTTTT

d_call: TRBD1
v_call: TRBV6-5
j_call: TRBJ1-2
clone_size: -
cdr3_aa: CASSSGDRYYGYTF
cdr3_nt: TGTGCCAGCAGTTCAGGGGACAGATACTATGGCTACACCTTC

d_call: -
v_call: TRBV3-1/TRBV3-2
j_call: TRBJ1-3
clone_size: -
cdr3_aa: CASSQAGEGNTIYF
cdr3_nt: TGTGCCAGCAGCCAAGCAGGGGAGGGAAACACCATATATTTT

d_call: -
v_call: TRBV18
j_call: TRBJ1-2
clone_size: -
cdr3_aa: CATTGINYGYTF
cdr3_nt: TGTGCCACCACAGGGATTAACTATGGCTACACCTTC

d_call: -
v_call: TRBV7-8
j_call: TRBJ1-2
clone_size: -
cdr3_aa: CASSLALQTAYYGYTF
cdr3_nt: TGTGCCAGCAGCTTAGCCCTTCAGACAGCTTACTATGGCTACACCTTC

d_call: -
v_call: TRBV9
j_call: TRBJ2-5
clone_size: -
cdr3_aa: CASSVGTTQETQYF
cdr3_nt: TGTGCCAGCAGCGTTGGGACAACGCAAGAGACCCAGTACTTC

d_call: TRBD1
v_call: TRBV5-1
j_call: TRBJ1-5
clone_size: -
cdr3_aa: CASSLGDRVKEPQHF
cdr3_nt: TGCGCCAGCAGCTTGGGCGACAGGGTAAAAGAGCCCCAGCATTTT